This is a list of T cell receptor beta chains from one sample in a study of Ad26.COV2.S vaccination and SARS-CoV-2 variants. Method: immunoSEQ multiplex PCR; TCRdb's copy keeps in-frame clones and lacks some. The sample has over 85,000 clones; over 70% are singletons. Sample: peripheral blood, taken after recovery from COVID-19. Receptor source: a human donor who had recovered from COVID-19. CDR3s include the opening cysteine and the closing phenylalanine or tryptophan. The order of the fields is D gene, clone size, J gene, V gene, CDR3 protein, CDR3 DNA. D genes are given only for firm matches. Clone size is not always given. Where it is, it says once, few, many or a class for expanded clones.

D: TRBD2
size: .
J: TRBJ2-5
V: TRBV7-9
CDR3: CASSLPSGGQETQYF
DNA: TGTGCCAGCAGCTTACCTAGCGGGGGACAAGAGACCCAGTACTTC

D: .
size: .
J: TRBJ1-5
V: TRBV4-1
CDR3: CASSQEQIYSNQPQHF
DNA: TGCGCCAGCAGCCAAGAACAAATTTATAGCAATCAGCCCCAGCATTTT

D: .
size: few
J: TRBJ1-2
V: TRBV27
CDR3: CASSIGRSFYGYTF
DNA: TGTGCCAGCAGTATCGGACGGAGTTTCTATGGCTACACCTTC

D: .
size: .
J: TRBJ2-2
V: TRBV11-2
CDR3: CASSLDIFGTPKMTGELFF
DNA: TGTGCCAGCAGCTTAGATATTTTCGGGACCCCAAAGATGACCGGGGAGCTGTTTTTT

D: .
size: .
J: TRBJ1-1
V: TRBV5-5
CDR3: CASSWHTRDTEAFF
DNA: TGTGCCAGCAGCTGGCATACAAGAGACACTGAAGCTTTCTTT

D: .
size: .
J: TRBJ2-7
V: TRBV3-1/TRBV3-2
CDR3: CASSQAAYEQYF
DNA: TGTGCCAGCAGCCAAGCGGCCTACGAGCAGTACTTC

D: .
size: .
J: TRBJ1-4
V: TRBV7-2
CDR3: CASSFGGGNEKLFF
DNA: TGTGCCAGCAGCTTTGGCGGGGGGAATGAAAAACTGTTTTTT

D: .
size: .
J: TRBJ2-3
V: TRBV9
CDR3: CASSVARTSTDTQYF
DNA: TGTGCCAGCAGCGTAGCACGGACTAGCACAGATACGCAGTATTTT

D: .
size: .
J: TRBJ2-5
V: TRBV11-2
CDR3: CASSFRQTLETQYF
DNA: TGTGCCAGCAGCTTTCGACAGACACTGGAGACCCAGTACTTC

D: .
size: .
J: TRBJ1-5
V: TRBV18
CDR3: CASSPTTGGAGNQPQHF
DNA: TGTGCCAGCTCACCTACGACGGGGGGCGCGGGCAATCAGCCCCAGCATTTT

D: .
size: .
J: TRBJ1-2
V: TRBV5-4
CDR3: CASSRRGGIDYGYTF
DNA: TGTGCCAGCAGCCGGAGGGGAGGGATAGATTATGGCTACACCTTC

D: .
size: few
J: TRBJ1-6
V: TRBV6-5
CDR3: CASRHQDSPLHF
DNA: TGTGCCAGCAGGCACCAGGATTCACCCCTCCACTTT

D: TRBD1
size: .
J: TRBJ2-1
V: TRBV12-5
CDR3: CASGFHRGQQFF
DNA: TGTGCTAGTGGTTTCCACAGGGGTCAGCAGTTCTTC

D: TRBD1
size: .
J: TRBJ1-1
V: TRBV7-6
CDR3: CASSPQDRVNTEAFF
DNA: TGTGCCAGCAGCCCCCAAGACAGGGTGAACACTGAAGCTTTCTTT

D: .
size: .
J: TRBJ1-1
V: TRBV19
CDR3: CASSVTENTEAFF
DNA: TGTGCCAGTAGTGTGACAGAGAACACTGAAGCTTTCTTT

D: .
size: .
J: TRBJ1-1
V: TRBV19
CDR3: CASSAQGLENTEAFF
DNA: TGTGCCAGTAGTGCCCAGGGGTTAGAGAACACTGAAGCTTTCTTT

D: .
size: .
J: TRBJ2-3
V: TRBV5-4
CDR3: CASTRVGGRVADTQYF
DNA: TGTGCCAGCACCCGGGTGGGGGGGCGCGTTGCAGATACGCAGTATTTT

D: TRBD1
size: .
J: TRBJ2-5
V: TRBV29-1
CDR3: CSVGEQGSGLETQYF
DNA: TGCAGCGTTGGGGAACAGGGGTCCGGGTTGGAGACCCAGTACTTC

D: .
size: .
J: TRBJ2-2
V: TRBV6-5
CDR3: CASSYSGSTPTGELFF
DNA: TGTGCCAGCAGTTACTCCGGGTCCACTCCTACCGGGGAGCTGTTTTTT

D: .
size: .
J: TRBJ2-7
V: TRBV24-1
CDR3: CATSDSWGTRQYF
DNA: TGTGCCACCAGTGATTCGTGGGGGACACGGCAGTACTTC

D: .
size: .
J: TRBJ2-5
V: TRBV6-6
CDR3: CASSYSSGGKETQYF
DNA: TGTGCCAGCAGTTACTCTTCGGGGGGCAAGGAGACCCAGTACTTC

D: .
size: .
J: TRBJ2-7
V: TRBV14
CDR3: CASSQDRPGQRYEQYF
DNA: TGTGCCAGCAGCCAAGATCGGCCGGGGCAGAGATACGAGCAGTACTTC

D: TRBD1
size: .
J: TRBJ1-1
V: TRBV7-2
CDR3: CASSLSRSGGMNTEAFF
DNA: TGTGCCAGCAGCTTGTCAAGGTCAGGGGGAATGAACACTGAAGCTTTCTTT

D: .
size: .
J: TRBJ2-7
V: TRBV12-3/TRBV12-4
CDR3: CASSNGAMPEQYF
DNA: TGTGCCAGCAGCAATGGGGCTATGCCAGAGCAGTACTTC

D: TRBD2
size: .
J: TRBJ2-3
V: TRBV5-1
CDR3: CASSFNGGASDTQYF
DNA: TGCGCCAGCAGCTTCAACGGGGGGGCCTCAGATACGCAGTATTTT

D: .
size: .
J: TRBJ2-5
V: TRBV24-1
CDR3: CATSIQTGGIQETQYF
DNA: TGTGCCACCAGTATCCAAACGGGGGGCATCCAAGAGACCCAGTACTTC

D: .
size: .
J: TRBJ2-1
V: TRBV27
CDR3: CASGRRQDEQFF
DNA: TGTGCCAGCGGACGACGTCAGGATGAGCAGTTCTTC

D: .
size: .
J: TRBJ2-2
V: TRBV7-9
CDR3: CASSLEIGELFF
DNA: TGTGCCAGCAGCTTAGAGATCGGGGAGCTGTTTTTT

D: .
size: .
J: TRBJ1-2
V: TRBV10-3
CDR3: CAISESSSQGYGYTF
DNA: TGTGCCATCAGTGAGTCGAGTTCCCAGGGCTATGGCTACACCTTC

D: TRBD2
size: .
J: TRBJ2-2
V: TRBV12-3/TRBV12-4
CDR3: CASSLRLAGELFF
DNA: TGTGCCAGCAGCCTTCGACTAGCGGGGGAGCTGTTTTTT

D: .
size: .
J: TRBJ2-3
V: TRBV5-6
CDR3: CASSLVADTQYF
DNA: TGTGCCAGCAGCTTGGTGGCAGATACGCAGTATTTT

D: .
size: .
J: TRBJ1-6
V: TRBV30
CDR3: CAWRATGYNSPLHF
DNA: TGTGCCTGGAGGGCAACTGGCTATAATTCACCCCTCCACTTT

D: TRBD1
size: .
J: TRBJ2-7
V: TRBV6-2/TRBV6-3
CDR3: CASSSEDRTPYEQYF
DNA: TGTGCCAGCAGTTCCGAGGACAGGACCCCTTACGAGCAGTACTTC

D: .
size: .
J: TRBJ2-7
V: TRBV10-2
CDR3: CASSWGGLEQYF
DNA: TGCGCCAGCAGTTGGGGGGGGCTCGAGCAGTACTTC

D: .
size: once
J: TRBJ2-3
V: TRBV5-1
CDR3: CASSLGDRDSDTQYF
DNA: TGCGCCAGCAGCTTGGGAGACAGGGACTCAGATACGCAGTATTTT

D: .
size: .
J: TRBJ1-2
V: TRBV6-5
CDR3: CATGASYGYTF
DNA: TGTGCCACAGGGGCCAGCTATGGCTACACCTTC

D: .
size: .
J: TRBJ1-1
V: TRBV11-2
CDR3: CASSVQINTEAFF
DNA: TGTGCCAGCAGCGTACAGATAAACACTGAAGCTTTCTTT

D: .
size: once
J: TRBJ2-2
V: TRBV11-3
CDR3: CASSLREGDTGELFF
DNA: TGTGCCAGCAGCTTGAGGGAAGGAGACACCGGGGAGCTGTTTTTT

D: .
size: .
J: TRBJ2-1
V: TRBV15
CDR3: CATSRVDRSSYNEQFF
DNA: TGTGCCACCAGCAGAGTAGACAGAAGCTCCTACAATGAGCAGTTCTTC

D: .
size: .
J: TRBJ2-7
V: TRBV28
CDR3: CASSRTGDVYEQYF
DNA: TGTGCCAGCAGCCGGACGGGAGACGTCTACGAGCAGTACTTC

D: .
size: .
J: TRBJ1-1
V: TRBV10-2
CDR3: CASTLSGITEAFF
DNA: TGCGCCAGCACTCTTTCGGGTATCACTGAAGCTTTCTTT

D: TRBD1
size: .
J: TRBJ1-2
V: TRBV5-6
CDR3: CASRSPTKTGAYGYTF
DNA: TGTGCCAGCAGAAGTCCTACGAAGACAGGGGCATATGGCTACACCTTC

D: .
size: .
J: TRBJ2-7
V: TRBV27
CDR3: CASSLSGLATYEQYF
DNA: TGTGCCAGCAGTTTATCGGGCCTCGCTACCTACGAGCAGTACTTC

D: TRBD1
size: .
J: TRBJ1-2
V: TRBV6-1
CDR3: CASSGRDRGRSNYGYTF
DNA: TGTGCCAGCAGTGGCCGGGACAGGGGGCGCAGCAACTATGGCTACACCTTC

D: TRBD2
size: .
J: TRBJ2-1
V: TRBV2
CDR3: CASTARAGGWNEQFF
DNA: TGTGCCAGCACCGCCAGGGCGGGGGGGTGGAATGAGCAGTTCTTC

D: .
size: .
J: TRBJ2-7
V: TRBV5-1
CDR3: CASSLQQGTYEQYF
DNA: TGCGCCAGCAGCTTGCAACAGGGTACGTACGAGCAGTACTTC

D: .
size: .
J: TRBJ1-5
V: TRBV6-5
CDR3: CASIEQGGNQPQHF
DNA: TGTGCCAGCATCGAACAGGGAGGGAATCAGCCCCAGCATTTT

D: .
size: .
J: TRBJ1-6
V: TRBV6-5
CDR3: CASEETASPLHF
DNA: TGTGCCAGCGAGGAGACAGCTTCACCCCTCCACTTT

D: TRBD1
size: .
J: TRBJ2-2
V: TRBV27
CDR3: CASSRSTGTGDTGELFF
DNA: TGTGCCAGCAGCCGTAGTACCGGGACAGGGGACACCGGGGAGCTGTTTTTT

D: .
size: .
J: TRBJ2-5
V: TRBV3-1/TRBV3-2
CDR3: CASSQDHSVNLELQETQYF
DNA: TGTGCCAGCAGCCAAGATCACTCCGTTAACCTCGAACTTCAAGAGACCCAGTACTTC

D: TRBD2
size: once
J: TRBJ2-1
V: TRBV28
CDR3: CASSLAGGSYNEQFF
DNA: TGTGCCAGCAGTTTGGCGGGGGGCTCCTACAATGAGCAGTTCTTC

D: .
size: .
J: TRBJ1-2
V: TRBV3-1/TRBV3-2
CDR3: CASSQESWGGIGGYTF
DNA: TGTGCCAGCAGCCAAGAAAGTTGGGGCGGAATCGGTGGCTACACCTTC

D: TRBD1
size: .
J: TRBJ2-7
V: TRBV10-3
CDR3: CAISVGTDPYEQYF
DNA: TGTGCCATCAGTGTGGGGACAGACCCCTACGAGCAGTACTTC

D: .
size: once
J: TRBJ2-2
V: TRBV19
CDR3: CASSIKQSANTGELFF
DNA: TGTGCCAGTAGTATTAAACAGTCCGCGAACACCGGGGAGCTGTTTTTT

D: .
size: .
J: TRBJ2-3
V: TRBV12-2
CDR3: CASRRVDTQYF
DNA: TGTGCAAGTCGCCGGGTGGATACGCAGTATTTT